The T cell receptor beta chain described here comes from a study of cytomegalovirus exposure and HLA in healthy donors. Study information: About 80 million unique TCRs from HLA-typed donors were held in an early data release. Study-level points and caveats: DRB1 had the most TCR associations and HLA-C the fewest, a later analysis found, with rates varying by HLA locus. As was reported, the classifier diagnosed cytomegalovirus status with high specificity and sensitivity.

Researchers ran the PCR with 60 Vbeta and 13 Jbeta primers. Using immunoSEQ multiplex PCR, the repertoire was profiled, and TCRdb retains in-frame clones only, with some absent. Counted here are some 130,000 clones, about three quarters occurring once; the ten biggest clones make up approximately 3.5%. This clone has a handful of counts. What it recognizes is unknown. CDR3 length: 12 amino acids. CDR1 is SGHAT, CDR2 FQNNGV, per germline. Trimming shortened V by 4 bases and J by 3 bases, and 7 bases separated the two germline ends. Sequencing used PBMCs. This clonotype originated in a woman aged 25 to 45 in good health and CMV-seropositive. This chain connects TRBV11-2 to TRBJ2-7; no reliable D call. CDR3 region: CASSSVYYEQYF. Here the CDR3 DNA reads TGTGCCAGCAGCTCCGTCTACTACGAGCAGTACTTC.